This T cell receptor beta chain was recovered during a study of molecular identifiers for immune sequencing clone quantification. Overall study results and limits: Over 98% of effector molecules, yet under 1% of naive-cell molecules, were held by clones above 20 RNA copies.

TCRdb called the PCR reads again in MiXCR, with one record for every CDR3 protein. The table lists about 86,000 distinct CDR3 sequences, 20% to 25% of them singletons. This CDR3 spans 14 amino acids. V was trimmed by 4 bases and J by 5 bases, leaving 18 bases between them. CDR1 DFQATT and CDR2 SNEGSKA come from the germline V gene (reference sequence). This clonotype was picked up a small number of times. Its antigen is undetermined. The chain is built from TRBV20-1 and TRBJ2-7; D is ambiguous. Material: naive CD8+ T cells from blood, with Jurkat cell RNA spiked in. Stated subset: FACS-sorted CD8+CD4-CCR7+CD45RA+ naive T cells. This sequence originates from a human donor in good health. Some libraries in this study had Jurkat cell RNA spiked in. This CDR3 is CSAIGPTRYNEQYF. The CDR3 nucleotides are TGCAGTGCTATCGGACCAACGAGATACAACGAGCAGTACTTC.